This paragraph covers one TCR beta chain sequence. The record originates from a study of blood T cell repertoires in COVID-19. Study details: Either two negative PCRs, clearance, or symptom resolution qualified Cohort 3 donors as recovered. Specimens from acute and convalescent COVID-19 originated in the United States, Italy and Spain.

The table came from immunoSEQ multiplex PCR; TCRdb's copy has only in-frame clones and leaves some out. The repertoire consists of under 200,000 clones, with 65% to 80% occurring once and the leading ten covering around 17%. From germline, CDR1 is PRHDT and CDR2 FYEKMQ (reference sequence). CDR3 length: 16 amino acids. The junction had 11 bases not matched to a gene; V was cut back by 5 bases and J by 5 bases. Individuals aged about 18 to 95 years were recruited from around 22 US areas. The source of this sequence is a woman in her seventies in a cohort exposed to, infected with or recovered from COVID-19 (not recorded which). Specimen: PBMCs or T cells enriched from blood (not recorded which). The rearrangement links TRBV13 to TRBJ2-5; 10 nucleotides agree with TRBD2. CDR3 nucleotides: TGTGCCAGCAGCCCCCCCCTAGCGGGAGTAGGGGAGACCCAGTACTTC. Its translation is CASSPPLAGVGETQYF.